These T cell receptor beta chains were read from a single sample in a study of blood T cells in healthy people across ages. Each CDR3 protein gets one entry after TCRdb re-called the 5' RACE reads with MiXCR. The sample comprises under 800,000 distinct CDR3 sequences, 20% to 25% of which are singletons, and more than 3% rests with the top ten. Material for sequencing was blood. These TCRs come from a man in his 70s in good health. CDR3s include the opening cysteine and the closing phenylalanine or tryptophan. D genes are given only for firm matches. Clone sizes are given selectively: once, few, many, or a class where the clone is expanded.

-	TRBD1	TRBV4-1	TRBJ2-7	TGCGCCAGCAGCCAAGGCATTCCTGGGACAGGGTTCCCCTACGAGCAGTACTTC	CASSQGIPGTGFPYEQYF
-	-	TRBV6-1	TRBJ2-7	TGTGCCAGCAGTGAAGAGAACTACGAGCAGTACTTC	CASSEENYEQYF
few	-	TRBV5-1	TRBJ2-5	TGCGCCAGCAGCTCGAATCCGCTACAGGACCAAGAGACCCAGTACTTC	CASSSNPLQDQETQYF
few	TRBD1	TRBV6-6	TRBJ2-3	TGTGCCAGCAGGCCCCCGACAGGGGAAGGGGCAGATACGCAGTATTTT	CASRPPTGEGADTQYF
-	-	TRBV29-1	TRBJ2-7	TGCAGCGTCGGGACACCCAGCTCCTACGAGCAGTACTTC	CSVGTPSSYEQYF
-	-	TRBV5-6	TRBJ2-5	TGTGCCAGCAGCTTTACAGGGCCGGAGACCCAGTACTTC	CASSFTGPETQYF
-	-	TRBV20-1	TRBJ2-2	TGCAGTGCTAGAGATTACTTCTCAGAGAACACCGGGGAGCTGTTTTTT	CSARDYFSENTGELFF
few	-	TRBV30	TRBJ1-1	TGTGCCTGGAGTGCTCCTCAGGGGAGAGCTTTCTTT	CAWSAPQGRAFF
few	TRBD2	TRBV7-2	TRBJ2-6	TGTGCCAGCAGCCAGCGACTAGCGGTGAGCTCTGGGGCCAACGTCCTGACTTTC	CASSQRLAVSSGANVLTF
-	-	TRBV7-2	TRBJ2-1	TGTGCCAGCAGCTTCGGCAGGGTGGACAATGAGCAGTTCTTC	CASSFGRVDNEQFF
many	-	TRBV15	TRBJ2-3	TGTGCCACCAGCAGAGATCTAACGGGAGTGGGCACAGATACGCAGTATTTT	CATSRDLTGVGTDTQYF
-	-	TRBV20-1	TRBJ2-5	TGCAGTGCTAGAGGACACGACGGAGAGACCCAGTACTTC	CSARGHDGETQYF
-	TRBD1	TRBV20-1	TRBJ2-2	TGCAGTGCTAGAATGTCAACAGGGGGCATCGGGGAGCTGTTTTTT	CSARMSTGGIGELFF
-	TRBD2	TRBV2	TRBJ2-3	TGTGCCCAACTAGCGGGAACAGATACGCAGTATTTT	CAQLAGTDTQYF
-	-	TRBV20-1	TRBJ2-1	TGCAGTGCTAGAGAACCCTCCACCTCCTACAATGAGCAGTTCTTC	CSAREPSTSYNEQFF
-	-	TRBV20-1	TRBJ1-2	TGCAGTGCCACAGGGCAGAACTATGGCTACACCTTC	CSATGQNYGYTF
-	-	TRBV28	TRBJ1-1	TGTGCCAGCACCGATCCGGGGGCTGGGACTGAAGCTTTCTTT	CASTDPGAGTEAFF
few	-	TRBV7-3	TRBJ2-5	TGTGCCAGCAGCTTATTTCCGCTCGGGATAAATGAGCGGTTCTTC	CASSLFPLGINERFF
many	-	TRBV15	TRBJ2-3	TGTGCCACCAGCAGAGATATGGTAGGGCGGGATACGCAGTATTTT	CATSRDMVGRDTQYF
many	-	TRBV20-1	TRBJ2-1	TGCAGTGCTAGGTTCGGGACACTTTACAATGAGCAGTTCTTC	CSARFGTLYNEQFF
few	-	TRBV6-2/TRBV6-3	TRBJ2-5	TGTGCCAACGCTCGGGCCGCAAGGGAGACCCAGTACTTC	CANARAARETQYF
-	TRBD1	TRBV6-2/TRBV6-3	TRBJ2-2	TGTGCCAGCAGAAGAGCAGGGGACAGTACGAACACCGGGGAGCTGTTTTTT	CASRRAGDSTNTGELFF
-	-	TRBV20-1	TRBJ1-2	TGCAGTGCTAGACGTCGGGAGGGCTACACCTTC	CSARRREGYTF
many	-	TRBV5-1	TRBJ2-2	TGCGCCAGCAGCTTGGGTCCGACCGGGGAGCTGTTTTTT	CASSLGPTGELFF
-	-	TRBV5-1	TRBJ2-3	TGCGCCAGCAGTAAGGGTCTTGGAGATACGCAGTATTTT	CASSKGLGDTQYF
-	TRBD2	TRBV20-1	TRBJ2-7	TGCAGTGCTCCGAACCAGCGGGAGGGCCTTCGGTACGAGCAGTACTTC	CSAPNQREGLRYEQYF
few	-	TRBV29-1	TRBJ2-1	TGCAGCGTTGAAGAGTACGGGGAGCTCAATGAGCAGTTCTTC	CSVEEYGELNEQFF
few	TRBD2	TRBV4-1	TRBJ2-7	TGCGCCAGCAGCCTCTCCGGGACTAGCGGGAGCTACGAGCAGTACTTC	CASSLSGTSGSYEQYF
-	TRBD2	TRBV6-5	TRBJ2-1	TGTGCCAGCAGCCGCCTAGCGGGACCTCGCCATGAGCAGTTCTTC	CASSRLAGPRHEQFF
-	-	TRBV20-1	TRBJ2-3	TGCAGCCGCACGCCTATTGGTCAGGGGCGCGGAACAGATACGCAGTATTTT	CSRTPIGQGRGTDTQYF
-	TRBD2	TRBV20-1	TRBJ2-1	TGCAGTGCTAGGGCTCCGGGACTAGCGAATTACAATGAGCAGTTCTTC	CSARAPGLANYNEQFF
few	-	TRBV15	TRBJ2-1	TGTGCCACCAGCACACTAGTTTACAATGAGCAGTTCTTC	CATSTLVYNEQFF
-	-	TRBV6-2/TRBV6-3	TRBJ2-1	TGTGCCAGCATAAGGTCTTGGGGCGATGAGCAGTTCTTC	CASIRSWGDEQFF
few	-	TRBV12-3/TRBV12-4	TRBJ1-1	TGTGCCAGCAGTTTATCGGACGGATTAACTGAAGCTTTCTTT	CASSLSDGLTEAFF
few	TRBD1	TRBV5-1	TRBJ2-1	TGCGCCAGCAGTTCAGGACAGGTGGGAACCTACAATGAGCAGTTCTTC	CASSSGQVGTYNEQFF
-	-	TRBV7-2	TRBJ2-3	TGTGCCAGCAGCTTAGTACTCCTCACAGATACGCAGTATTTT	CASSLVLLTDTQYF
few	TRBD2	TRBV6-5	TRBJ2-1	TGTGCCAGCAGTTACTTTGCTAGCGGGAGTAGATCCTACAATGAGCAGTTCTTC	CASSYFASGSRSYNEQFF
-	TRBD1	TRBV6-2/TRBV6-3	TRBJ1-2	TGTGCCAGCAGTTACCTCGGGACAGGGACGGATGGCTACACCTTC	CASSYLGTGTDGYTF
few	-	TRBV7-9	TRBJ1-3	TGTGCCAGCAACGCAGCGGGAGGTTCTGGAAACACCATATATTTT	CASNAAGGSGNTIYF
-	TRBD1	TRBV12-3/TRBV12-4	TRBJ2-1	TGTGCCAGCAGCCAAGGACAGGTATTCAATGAGCAGTTCTTC	CASSQGQVFNEQFF
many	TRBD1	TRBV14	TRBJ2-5	TGTGCCAGCAGCTTCGGGACAGACAAAGAGACCCAGTACTTC	CASSFGTDKETQYF
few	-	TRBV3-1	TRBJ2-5	TGTGCCAGCAGCCAAGCGTACAACCAAGAGACCCAGTACTTC	CASSQAYNQETQYF
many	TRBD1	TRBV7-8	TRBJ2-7	TGTGCCAGCAGCTTCGCTACAGGGGGCGGAAGCTACGAGCAGTACTTC	CASSFATGGGSYEQYF
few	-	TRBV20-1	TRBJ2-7	TGCAGTGCTACGCCGACGGGGACCTACGAGCAGTACTTC	CSATPTGTYEQYF
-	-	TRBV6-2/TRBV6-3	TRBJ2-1	TGTGCCAGCAGTTACGTTCTAGACAATGAGCAGTTCTTC	CASSYVLDNEQFF
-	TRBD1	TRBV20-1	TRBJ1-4	TGCAGTGCTAGAGTAACAGGGGGTGGTGAAAAACTGTTTTTT	CSARVTGGGEKLFF
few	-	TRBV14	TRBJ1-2	TGTGCCAGCAGCCAAGTAGGATCGTATGGCTACACCTTC	CASSQVGSYGYTF
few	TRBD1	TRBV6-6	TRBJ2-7	TGTGCCAGCAGTGTGGGACAGTCCCCCTACGAGCAGTACTTC	CASSVGQSPYEQYF
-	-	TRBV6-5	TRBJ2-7	TGTGCCAGCAGACGAGGGGAAGGGCGCTACGAGCAGTACTTC	CASRRGEGRYEQYF
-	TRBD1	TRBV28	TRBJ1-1	TGTGCCAGCAGTCCATGGACAGGTGAAGCTTTCTTT	CASSPWTGEAFF
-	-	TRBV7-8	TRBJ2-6	TGTGCCAGCAGCCCCCAGGGGTTGACTGGGGCCAACGTCCTGACTTTC	CASSPQGLTGANVLTF
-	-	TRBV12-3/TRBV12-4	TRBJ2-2	TGTGCCAGCAGTTTTCAGGGGGGCACCGGGGAGCTGTTTTTT	CASSFQGGTGELFF
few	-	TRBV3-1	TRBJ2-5	TGTGCCAGCAGCCAGGCACAGGGACGAAAAGAGACCCAGTACTTC	CASSQAQGRKETQYF
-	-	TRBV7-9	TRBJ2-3	TGTGCCAGCAGCTTGGGCGGCAGGGCCGGCACAGATACGCAGTATTTT	CASSLGGRAGTDTQYF
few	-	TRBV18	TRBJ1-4	TGTGCCAGCTCACCACCAGGGTCTGCGGAAAAACTGTTTTTT	CASSPPGSAEKLFF
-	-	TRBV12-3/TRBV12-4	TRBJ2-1	TGTGCCAGCAGTACCGGGACCAACAATGAGCAGTTCTTC	CASSTGTNNEQFF
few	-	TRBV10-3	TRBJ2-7	TGTGCCATCAGTGAGTCGACTGGGGGAGCCTACGAGCAGTACTTC	CAISESTGGAYEQYF
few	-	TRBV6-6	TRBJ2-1	TGTGCCAGCAGTTACGTCGGCCTTTCCAATGAGCAGTTCTTC	CASSYVGLSNEQFF
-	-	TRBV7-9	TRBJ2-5	TGTGCCAGCAGCTTACCTTACAGCGAAGAAGAGACCCAGTACTTC	CASSLPYSEEETQYF